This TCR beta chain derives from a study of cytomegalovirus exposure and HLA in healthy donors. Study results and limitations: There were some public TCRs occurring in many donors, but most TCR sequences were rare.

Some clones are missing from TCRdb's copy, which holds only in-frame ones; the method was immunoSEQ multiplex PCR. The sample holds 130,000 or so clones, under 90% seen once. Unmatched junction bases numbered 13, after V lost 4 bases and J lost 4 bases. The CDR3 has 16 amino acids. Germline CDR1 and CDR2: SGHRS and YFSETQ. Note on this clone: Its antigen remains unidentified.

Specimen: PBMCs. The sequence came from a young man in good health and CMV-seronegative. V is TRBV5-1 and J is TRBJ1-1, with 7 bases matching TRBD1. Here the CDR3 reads CASSPQGGGLSTEAFF. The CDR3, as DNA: TGCGCCAGCAGCCCTCAGGGGGGCGGTCTGTCCACTGAAGCTTTCTTT.